This T cell receptor (beta chain) was sequenced for a study of blood T cell repertoires in COVID-19 (dated by TCRdb to 2018 to 2021). As for the study more broadly: Samples covering the acute and convalescent phases of COVID-19 were provided by collaborators in the United States, Italy and Spain. The sample metadata nearly always contained a de-identified subject ID, COVID-19 status, age in years and sex. The prospective study material was composed of cDNA or gDNA derived from T cells, B-cell-depleted T cells, or PBMCs. The repertoires were made available in a free public database intended to serve as a resource for research on the immune response to SARS-CoV-2. Deeply sampled blood TCRbeta repertoires from subjects exposed to, actively infected with, or recovered from COVID-19 were included in the dataset. Where HLA class I and class II types were available, the types were taken from metadata supplied by the sample provider, not from assay-based typing. The samples were drawn from the first 160 participants of the ongoing ImmuneRACE study and from 950 to 1,500 subjects provided by 6 global collaborators.

The immunoSEQ Assay, a bias-controlled multiplex PCR, was used to amplify TCRbeta CDR3 regions from genomic DNA. The paper's data handling went like this. The number of nucleated cells in each sample was estimated from the amplification of reference gene primers within the assay. To quantify the absolute abundance of each unique TCRbeta CDR3 rearrangement, sequence reads were collapsed and filtered. Productive Simpson clonality was computed per sample as the square root of Simpson's diversity index over productive rearrangements. TCRdb retrieved this table from immuneACCESS and kept in-frame rearrangements only. Not all clones are present; in checked studies, unresolved V genes account for under half, and no reason is known for the remainder. The V and J calls and clone size come from that table; D and trimming were worked out from the DNA. This sample gives hundreds of thousands of clones in total; just over 85% of them show up just once. Approximately 1.5% of the sample comes from the top ten.

As encoded in the germline V gene (reference sequence), CDR1 is LGHDT while CDR2 is YNNKEL. V is clipped by 1 base and J by 0 bases, and the sequence between their germline boundaries is 9 bases long. Its CDR3 holds 15 amino acids, cysteine through phenylalanine. The DNA shown is the 45-base CDR3, in frame from base 1. Of note for this clone: Its binding antigen is unknown. No qualities accompany the bases; no much larger clone lies one base away.

Each collaborating institution followed its own protocols to collect whole blood in K2EDTA tubes. For TCRbeta analysis, collaborators shipped samples in one of three forms: frozen whole blood, isolated PBMCs, or DNA extracted from either of those sample types. What the study reported, not specific to this receptor: The amount of clinical and demographic metadata varied by source and participant and was provided uncurated.

This chain joins TRBV3-1 (or the pseudogene TRBV3-2) to TRBJ1-2, and TRBD1 may be the D gene, going by 5 matching bases. The sequencing input was peripheral blood. The TCR comes from a woman aged 25 to 39 with active or convalescent COVID-19. The DNA is as follows: TGTGCCAGCAGCCAAGGCGGAGGGGCTAACTATGGCTACACCTTC. Its protein reads: CASSQGGGANYGYTF.